The clone carrying this T cell receptor (beta chain) turned up a few times. Its target is not known. This same CDR3 is encoded by further DNA sequences in the sample. Sequenced by immunoSEQ multiplex PCR; TCRdb stores in-frame clones only, minus some. The sample holds 6,000 to 9,500 clones; 72% are singletons and the top ten take roughly a tenth. These data originate in a study of immune evolution from preneoplasia to lung adenocarcinoma. Whole-study findings and limits: From normal lung to invasive adenocarcinoma, top clone frequencies appeared to decrease.

The sequence derives from a donor older than 65 with lung adenocarcinoma. Some clones in this sample may be carry-over from other donors' samples. The sequenced sample consisted of FFPE lung adenocarcinoma in situ tissue.

The CDR3 region has the DNA TGTGCCACCTCGGACAGGAACACTGAAGCTTTCTTT. Encoded protein: CATSDRNTEAFF. This chain links TRBV19 with TRBJ1-1; maybe TRBD1 (6 bases). V was shortened by 10 bases and J by 1 base, with 10 bases between the two germline ends. The CDR3 length is 12 residues. CDR1 and CDR2 from the germline V gene are LNHDA and SQIVND (reference sequence).